These T cell receptor beta chains were read from a single sample in a study of T cell changes during pregnancy in multiple sclerosis. Measured with immunoSEQ multiplex PCR; TCRdb has only the in-frame clones, and not every one. The sample lists tens of thousands of clones; approximately 92% were seen once. Sequenced here: peripheral blood, sampled in the third trimester of pregnancy. These receptors originate from a female donor in good health, enrolled as a control in a pregnancy study. Each CDR3 is given with its conserved first and last residue. Fields, in order: clone size, J gene, D gene, V gene, CDR3 protein, CDR3 DNA. D genes are given only for firm matches. A clone size is listed for some rows: how often the clone was seen (once, few, many), or a class if it is expanded.

>NA|TRBJ2-7|NA|TRBV5-6
CASSAVNYEQYF
TGTGCCAGCAGCGCGGTAAACTACGAGCAGTACTTC
>NA|TRBJ2-5|TRBD2|TRBV28
CASSSLGGTVRETQYF
TGTGCCAGCAGTTCCCTGGGGGGGACCGTTCGGGAGACCCAGTACTTC
>NA|TRBJ2-1|TRBD2|TRBV12-5
CASAPPPTRGGSSYNEQFF
TGTGCTAGTGCCCCGCCCCCCACCCGAGGCGGGAGCTCCTACAATGAGCAGTTCTTC
>once|TRBJ2-1|NA|TRBV27
CASSLSDIYNEQFF
TGTGCCAGCAGTTTATCGGACATTTACAATGAGCAGTTCTTC
>NA|TRBJ2-7|TRBD2|TRBV5-1
CASSSGTSPSYEQYF
TGCGCCAGCAGCTCCGGGACTAGTCCGAGCTACGAGCAGTACTTC
>NA|TRBJ2-3|TRBD2|TRBV19
CASSPRPPSGVPTDTQYF
TGTGCCAGTAGTCCCCGCCCCCCTAGCGGGGTACCCACAGATACGCAGTATTTT
>once|TRBJ2-1|TRBD2|TRBV15
CATSRRTSSGREQFF
TGTGCCACCAGCAGGAGGACTAGCTCGGGCCGGGAGCAGTTCTTC
>NA|TRBJ1-1|NA|TRBV4-1
CASSQDLRTLLEAFF
TGCGCCAGCAGCCAAGATCTCCGAACTTTGTTGGAAGCTTTCTTT
>NA|TRBJ2-5|NA|TRBV14
CASSQVRGTQYF
TGTGCCAGCAGCCAAGTTCGAGGGACCCAGTACTTC
>NA|TRBJ2-7|TRBD2|TRBV11-2
CASSPTRLASGRKSEQYF
TGTGCCAGCAGCCCGACCCGTCTAGCTAGCGGGAGGAAGAGCGAGCAGTACTTC
>NA|TRBJ2-2|TRBD1|TRBV6-4
CASRQGVITGELFF
TGTGCCAGCAGACAGGGGGTTATCACCGGGGAGCTGTTTTTT
>NA|TRBJ2-3|TRBD2|TRBV6-4
CASSPQAGGVDTQYF
TGTGCCAGCAGTCCACAGGCGGGAGGGGTAGATACGCAGTATTTT
>NA|TRBJ2-3|NA|TRBV20-1
CSARARDTQYF
TGCAGTGCTAGAGCTAGAGATACGCAGTATTTT
>NA|TRBJ2-7|NA|TRBV18
CASSSVLGDLSYEQYF
TGTGCCAGCTCATCAGTATTGGGAGATTTATCCTACGAGCAGTACTTC
>NA|TRBJ2-3|TRBD2|TRBV7-9
CASSLALAGGRTDTQYF
TGTGCCAGCAGCTTAGCCTTAGCGGGAGGGCGGACAGATACGCAGTATTTT
>NA|TRBJ1-2|TRBD1|TRBV9
CASSVGQGSLDGYTF
TGTGCCAGCAGCGTCGGACAGGGATCCTTAGATGGCTACACCTTC
>NA|TRBJ1-4|NA|TRBV11-1
CASSFSRDEKLFF
TGTGCCAGCAGCTTTTCCAGGGATGAAAAACTGTTTTTT
>once|TRBJ2-5|NA|TRBV11-2
CASSPNGGAEETQYF
TGTGCCAGCAGCCCGAACGGCGGGGCAGAAGAGACCCAGTACTTC
>few|TRBJ2-7|TRBD2|TRBV28
CASSFGLLAGGPYEQYF
TGTGCCAGCAGTTTTGGCCTACTAGCGGGAGGGCCCTACGAGCAGTACTTC
>NA|TRBJ2-3|NA|TRBV12-5
CASASQDTQYF
TGTGCTAGTGCTTCTCAGGATACGCAGTATTTT
>NA|TRBJ1-5|TRBD1|TRBV12-5
CASGPTGGGNQPQHF
TGTGCTAGTGGTCCAACAGGGGGCGGCAATCAGCCCCAGCATTTT
>NA|TRBJ1-1|TRBD1|TRBV5-7
CASSRDSYTEAFF
TGTGCCAGCAGCCGGGACAGCTACACTGAAGCTTTCTTT
>NA|TRBJ2-7|NA|TRBV7-9
CASSFLSREQYF
TGTGCCAGCAGCTTCCTGTCCCGCGAGCAGTACTTC
>NA|TRBJ2-7|NA|TRBV21-1
CASSLNQGFRYF
TGTGCCAGCAGCCTCAATCAGGGGTTTCGGTACTTC
>NA|TRBJ2-3|TRBD2|TRBV29-1
CSVAGAIPDTDTQYF
TGCAGCGTAGCGGGAGCCATCCCTGACACAGATACGCAGTATTTT
>NA|TRBJ2-5|TRBD2|TRBV28
CASSLGRGWETQYF
TGTGCCAGCAGTTTGGGGAGGGGCTGGGAGACCCAGTACTTC
>NA|TRBJ2-2|NA|TRBV2
CASRSTGELFF
TGTGCCAGCAGGAGCACCGGGGAGCTGTTTTTT
>NA|TRBJ1-5|NA|TRBV30
CAWSVKGLRNQPQHF
TGTGCCTGGAGTGTAAAGGGGCTAAGGAATCAGCCCCAGCATTTT
>NA|TRBJ2-1|TRBD2|TRBV12-5
CASGLVMQSGVGGNEQFF
TGTGCTAGTGGTTTGGTCATGCAAAGCGGGGTCGGGGGCAATGAGCAGTTCTTC
>NA|TRBJ2-7|NA|TRBV27
CASSFISSAGEQYF
TGTGCCAGCAGTTTCATTTCCTCGGCAGGCGAGCAGTACTTC
>NA|TRBJ1-2|NA|TRBV2
CASSATGYYGYTF
TGTGCCAGCAGTGCAACGGGTTACTATGGCTACACCTTC
>NA|TRBJ1-4|TRBD1|TRBV5-1
CASSYTQGAVDEKLFF
TGCGCCAGCAGCTATACGCAGGGGGCTGTGGATGAAAAACTGTTTTTT
>few|TRBJ2-5|NA|TRBV2
CASCISVAAGRETQYF
TGTGCCAGCTGTATCTCGGTAGCGGCGGGACGAGAGACCCAGTACTTC
>NA|TRBJ1-4|TRBD1|TRBV19
CASTHTHRGSEKLFF
TGTGCCAGTACCCACACTCACAGGGGAAGTGAAAAACTGTTTTTT
>NA|TRBJ2-1|TRBD2|TRBV19
CASSISGDSYNEQFF
TGTGCCAGTAGTATTAGCGGGGACTCCTACAATGAGCAGTTCTTC
>once|TRBJ1-1|NA|TRBV9
CASSVGQLNTEAFF
TGTGCCAGCAGCGTAGGACAGTTGAACACTGAAGCTTTCTTT
>NA|TRBJ2-7|TRBD2|TRBV4-2
CASSQKPWGLAGAYEQYF
TGTGCCAGCAGCCAAAAACCGTGGGGTCTAGCGGGAGCCTACGAGCAGTACTTC
>NA|TRBJ2-2|NA|TRBV21-1
CASSKRGVHTGELFF
TGTGCCAGCAGCAAACGCGGGGTGCACACCGGGGAGCTGTTTTTT
>NA|TRBJ1-5|NA|TRBV2
CASALQGSYQPQHF
TGTGCCAGCGCTCTACAGGGATCGTATCAGCCCCAGCATTTT
>NA|TRBJ1-1|NA|TRBV27
CASSPRGMNTEAFF
TGTGCCAGCAGTCCCCGGGGGATGAACACTGAAGCTTTCTTT
>NA|TRBJ2-7|TRBD1|TRBV18
CASSPQDRGGEQYF
TGTGCCAGCTCACCACAGGACAGGGGCGGCGAGCAGTACTTC
>NA|TRBJ1-2|NA|TRBV18
CASSPRESYGYTF
TGTGCCAGCTCACCACGGGAGAGCTATGGCTACACCTTC
>NA|TRBJ2-7|TRBD2|TRBV15
CATSRPTSASQYF
TGTGCCACCAGCCGCCCGACTAGCGCCTCTCAGTACTTC
>NA|TRBJ1-2|NA|TRBV6-1
CASNGGYTF
TGTGCCAGCAACGGTGGCTACACCTTC
>few|TRBJ1-1|NA|TRBV2
CASSEQWGGAFF
TGTGCCAGCAGTGAGCAATGGGGAGGAGCTTTCTTT
>NA|TRBJ2-2|TRBD2|TRBV7-8
CASSLVVLAGGGENTGELFF
TGTGCCAGCAGCTTAGTGGTACTAGCGGGAGGGGGGGAGAACACCGGGGAGCTGTTTTTT
>NA|TRBJ2-3|NA|TRBV19
CASTLGGGLTDTQYF
TGTGCCAGTACTTTGGGCGGGGGCCTCACAGATACGCAGTATTTT